The T cell receptor beta chain under discussion was sequenced for a study of cytomegalovirus exposure and HLA in healthy donors. CDR1 is MNHEY, CDR2 SMNVEV, per germline (reference sequence). The CDR3 loop spans 15 amino acids. V was trimmed by 0 bases and J by 3 bases, leaving 12 bases between them. Libraries were prepared by immunoSEQ multiplex PCR; TCRdb keeps only in-frame clonotypes and omits some of them. The table shows about 120,000 clones, with about nine tenths occurring only once. Study-level findings and limits: Despite most TCR sequences being rare, some public TCRs occurred in many donors. Clusters of TCRs from the first cohort tended to co-occur in the 100 to 150 validation repertoires (as a later analysis found).

On this clone itself: Its antigen is still unknown.

The sequencing sample was made of PBMCs. This TCR came from a woman aged 18-29 years in good health and CMV-seronegative. The chain uses TRBV27 and TRBJ2-7, with a possible D match to TRBD2 (5 bases). CDR3 protein: CASSLSITGNYEQYF. The CDR3 nucleotides read TGTGCCAGCAGTTTATCGATCACCGGGAACTACGAGCAGTACTTC.